This TCR beta chain was captured by sequencing in a study of early T cells in non-severe SARS-CoV-2 infection. The overall study: The authors sequenced bulk RNA from unsorted whole blood, leaving chains unpaired. The study, taken as a whole, reports: VDJdb-based annotation leaned toward anti-spike CD8 responses and missed private and CD4 specificities.

The TCR library protocol attached unique molecular identifiers to the individual cDNA molecules. TCRdb called the 5' RACE reads again in MiXCR, with one record for every CDR3 protein. This sample has tens of thousands of distinct CDR3 sequences; around 5% occur once, and the top ten carry just under 30%. Ten or more counts support this clonotype. Its antigen is still unknown. Germline-derived CDR1 and CDR2 are SGHDT and YYEEEE. The CDR3 sequence is 14 residues long. V shed 6 bases and J shed 6 bases, with 13 bases lying between them. The sequencing input was whole blood. The rearrangement links TRBV5-6 to TRBJ1-6; D not certain. The sequence was collected from an adult who was a healthcare worker with PCR-confirmed SARS-CoV-2 infection or an uninfected control (not recorded which). CDR3 DNA sequence: TGTGCCAGCACCACCGGTCGGCGTAATTCACCCCTCCACTTT. Protein sequence: CASTTGRRNSPLHF.